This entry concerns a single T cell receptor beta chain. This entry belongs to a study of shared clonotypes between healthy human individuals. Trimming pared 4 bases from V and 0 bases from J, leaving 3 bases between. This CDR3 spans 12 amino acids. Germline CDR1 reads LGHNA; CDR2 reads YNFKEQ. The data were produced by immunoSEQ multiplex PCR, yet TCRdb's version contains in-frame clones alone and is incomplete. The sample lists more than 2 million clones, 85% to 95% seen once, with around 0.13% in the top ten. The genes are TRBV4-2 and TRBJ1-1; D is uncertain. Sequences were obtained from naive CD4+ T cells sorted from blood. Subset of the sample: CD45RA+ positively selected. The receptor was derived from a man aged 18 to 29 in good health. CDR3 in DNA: TGTGCCAGCAGCCGGGTGAACACTGAAGCTTTCTTT. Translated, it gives CASSRVNTEAFF.